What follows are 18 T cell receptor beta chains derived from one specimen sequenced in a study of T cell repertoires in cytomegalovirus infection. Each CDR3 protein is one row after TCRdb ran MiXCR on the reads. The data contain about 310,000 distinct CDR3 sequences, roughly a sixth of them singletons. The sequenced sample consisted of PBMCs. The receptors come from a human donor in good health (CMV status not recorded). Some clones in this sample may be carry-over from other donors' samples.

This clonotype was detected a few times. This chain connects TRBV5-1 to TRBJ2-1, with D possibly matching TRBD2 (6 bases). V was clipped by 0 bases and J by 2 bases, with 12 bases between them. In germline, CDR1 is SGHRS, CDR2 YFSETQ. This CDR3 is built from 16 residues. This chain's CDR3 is CASSLGVSGTYNEQFF. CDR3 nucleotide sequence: TGCGCCAGCAGCTTGGGTGTTAGCGGAACCTACAATGAGCAGTTCTTC.

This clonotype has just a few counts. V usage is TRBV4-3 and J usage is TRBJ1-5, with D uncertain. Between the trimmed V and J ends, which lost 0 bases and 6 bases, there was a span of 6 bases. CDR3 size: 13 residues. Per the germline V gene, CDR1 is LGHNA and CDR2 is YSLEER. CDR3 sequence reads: CASSQDDSQPQHF. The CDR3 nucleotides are TGCGCCAGCAGCCAAGATGACTCTCAGCCCCAGCATTTT.

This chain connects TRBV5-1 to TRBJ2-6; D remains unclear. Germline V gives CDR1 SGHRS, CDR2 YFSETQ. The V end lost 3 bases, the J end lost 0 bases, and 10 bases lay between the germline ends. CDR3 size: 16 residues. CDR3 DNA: TGCGCCAGCAGCTCCGGACGGATCTCTGGGGCCAACGTCCTGACTTTC. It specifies CASSSGRISGANVLTF.

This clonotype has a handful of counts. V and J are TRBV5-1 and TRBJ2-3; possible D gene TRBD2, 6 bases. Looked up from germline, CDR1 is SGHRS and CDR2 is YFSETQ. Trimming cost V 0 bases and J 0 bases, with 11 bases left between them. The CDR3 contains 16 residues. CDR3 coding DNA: TGCGCCAGCAGCTTGGGTACTAGCCGGAGCACAGATACGCAGTATTTT. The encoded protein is CASSLGTSRSTDTQYF.

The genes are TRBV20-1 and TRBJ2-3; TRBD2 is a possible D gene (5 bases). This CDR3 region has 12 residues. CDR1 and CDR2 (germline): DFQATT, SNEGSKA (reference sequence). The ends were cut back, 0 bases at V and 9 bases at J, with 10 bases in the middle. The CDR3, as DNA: TGCAGTGCTAGAGAACTAGGGCCGACGCAGTATTTT. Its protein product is CSARELGPTQYF.

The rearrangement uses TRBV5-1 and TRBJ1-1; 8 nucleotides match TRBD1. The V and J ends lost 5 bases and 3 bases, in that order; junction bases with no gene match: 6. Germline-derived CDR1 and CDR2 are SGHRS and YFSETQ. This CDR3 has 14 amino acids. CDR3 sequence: CASRAGGGYTEAFF. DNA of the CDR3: TGCGCCAGCAGAGCAGGGGGCGGCTACACTGAAGCTTTCTTT.

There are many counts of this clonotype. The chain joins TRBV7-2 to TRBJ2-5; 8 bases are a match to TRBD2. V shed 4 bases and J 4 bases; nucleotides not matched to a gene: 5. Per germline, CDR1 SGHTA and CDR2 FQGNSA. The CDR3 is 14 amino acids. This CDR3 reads CASSSGGGAETQYF. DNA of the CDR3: TGTGCCAGCAGCTCCGGGGGGGGGGCAGAGACCCAGTACTTC.

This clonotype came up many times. CDR3 amino acids: CASSRPRAAQYNEQFF. DNA for the CDR3: TGTGCCAGCAGCCGCCCCCGGGCAGCCCAATACAATGAGCAGTTCTTC. The chain couples TRBV7-2 to TRBJ2-1, with unresolved D. Germline assignment: CDR1 SGHTA and CDR2 FQGNSA. The CDR3 runs to 16 residues. Trimming pared 5 bases from V and 4 bases from J, leaving 18 bases between.

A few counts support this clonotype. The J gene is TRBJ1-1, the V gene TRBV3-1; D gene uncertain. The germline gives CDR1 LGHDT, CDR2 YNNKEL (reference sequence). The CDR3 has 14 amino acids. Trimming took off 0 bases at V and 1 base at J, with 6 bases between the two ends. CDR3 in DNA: TGTGCCAGCAGCCAAGATTTGAGGAACACTGAAGCTTTCTTT. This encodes CASSQDLRNTEAFF.

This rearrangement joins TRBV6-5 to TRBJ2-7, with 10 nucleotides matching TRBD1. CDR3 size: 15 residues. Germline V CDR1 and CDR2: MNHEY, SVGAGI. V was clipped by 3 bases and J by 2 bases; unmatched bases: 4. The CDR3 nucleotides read TGTGCCAGCAGTTATTTTGGGACAGGGGCCTACGAGCAGTACTTC. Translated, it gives CASSYFGTGAYEQYF.

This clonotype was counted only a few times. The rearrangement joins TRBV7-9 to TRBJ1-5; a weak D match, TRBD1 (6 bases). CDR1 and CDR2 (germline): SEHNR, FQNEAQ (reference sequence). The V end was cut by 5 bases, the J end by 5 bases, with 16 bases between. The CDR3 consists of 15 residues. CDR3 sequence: CASSPTGEGDQPQHF. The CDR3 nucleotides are TGTGCCAGCAGCCCGACAGGTGAGGGGGATCAGCCCCAGCATTTT.

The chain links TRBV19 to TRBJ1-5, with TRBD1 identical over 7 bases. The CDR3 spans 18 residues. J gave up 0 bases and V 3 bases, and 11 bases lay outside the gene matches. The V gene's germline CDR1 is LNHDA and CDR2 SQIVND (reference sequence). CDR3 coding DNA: TGTGCCAGTAGTATTCGGTCAGGGGGAAATCCTAGCAATCAGCCCCAGCATTTT. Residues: CASSIRSGGNPSNQPQHF.

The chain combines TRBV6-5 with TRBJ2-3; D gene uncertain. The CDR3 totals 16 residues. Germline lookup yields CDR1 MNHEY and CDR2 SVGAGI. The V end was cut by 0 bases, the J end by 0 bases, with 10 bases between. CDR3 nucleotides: TGTGCCAGCAGTTACTCGAACCAGCCAAGCACAGATACGCAGTATTTT. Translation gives CASSYSNQPSTDTQYF.

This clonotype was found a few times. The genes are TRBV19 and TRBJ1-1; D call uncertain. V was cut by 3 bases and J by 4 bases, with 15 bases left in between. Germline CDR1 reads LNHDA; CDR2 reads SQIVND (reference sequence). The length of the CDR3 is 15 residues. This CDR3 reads CASSIQGRTFTEAFF. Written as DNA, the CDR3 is TGTGCCAGTAGTATTCAAGGCAGGACTTTCACTGAAGCTTTCTTT. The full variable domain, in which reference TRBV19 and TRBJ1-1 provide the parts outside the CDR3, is DGGITQSPKYLFRKEGQNVTLSCEQNLNHDAMYWYRQDPGQGLRLIYYSQIVNDFQKGDIAEGYSVSREKKESFPLTVTSAQKNPTAFYLCASSIQGRTFTEAFFGQGTRLTVV.

The CDR3 DNA is TGTGCCAGCAGCTCGAACCGGGACAGGGGTCCTGAAGCTTTCTTT. It specifies CASSSNRDRGPEAFF. The chain employs TRBV7-9 and TRBJ1-1, with 10 bases that match TRBD1. CDR3 length: 15 amino acids. Trimming cost V 4 bases and J 6 bases; bases outside gene matches: 8. Germline V lookup: CDR1 SEHNR, CDR2 FQNEAQ (reference sequence). Supplemented by reference TRBV7-9 and TRBJ1-1, the full variable domain reads DTGVSQNPRHKITKRGQNVTFRCDPISEHNRLYWYRQTLGQGPEFLTYFQNEAQLEKSRLLSDRFSAERPKGSFSTLEIQRTEQGDSAMYLCASSSNRDRGPEAFFGQGTRLTVV.

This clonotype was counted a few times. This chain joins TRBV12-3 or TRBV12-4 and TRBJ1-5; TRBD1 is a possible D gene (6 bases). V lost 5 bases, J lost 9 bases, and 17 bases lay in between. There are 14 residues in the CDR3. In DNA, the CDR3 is TGTGCCAGCAGTCCAACGGGGGCTGCAGGGCCCCAGCATTTT. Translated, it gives CASSPTGAAGPQHF.

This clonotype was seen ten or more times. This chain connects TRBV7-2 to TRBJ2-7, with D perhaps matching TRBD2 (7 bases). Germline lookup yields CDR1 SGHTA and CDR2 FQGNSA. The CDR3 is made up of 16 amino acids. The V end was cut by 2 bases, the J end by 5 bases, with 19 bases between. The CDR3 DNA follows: TGTGCCAGCAGCTTATCTGGGGGGGCAGGATGGAACGAGCAGTACTTC. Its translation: CASSLSGGAGWNEQYF.

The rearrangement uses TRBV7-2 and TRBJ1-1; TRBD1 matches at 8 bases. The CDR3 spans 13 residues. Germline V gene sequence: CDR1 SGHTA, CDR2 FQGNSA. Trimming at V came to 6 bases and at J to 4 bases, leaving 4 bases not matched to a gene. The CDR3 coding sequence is TGTGCCAGCAGTACCGGACAGGGCACTGAAGCTTTCTTT. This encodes CASSTGQGTEAFF.